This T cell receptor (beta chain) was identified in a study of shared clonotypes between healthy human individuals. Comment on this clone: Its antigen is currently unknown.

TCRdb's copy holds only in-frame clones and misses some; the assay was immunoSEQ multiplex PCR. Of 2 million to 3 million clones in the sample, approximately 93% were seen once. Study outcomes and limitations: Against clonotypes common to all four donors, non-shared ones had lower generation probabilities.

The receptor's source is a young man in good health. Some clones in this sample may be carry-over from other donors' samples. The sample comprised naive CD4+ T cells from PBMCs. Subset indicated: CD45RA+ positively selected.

DNA of the CDR3: TGTGCCAGCAGTTACTGGGACAGCCCCAGGGAGCAGTACTTC. It codes for CASSYWDSPREQYF. The V call is TRBV6-5, the J call TRBJ2-7; 7 nucleotides line up with TRBD1. With 1 base clipped from V and 7 bases from J, the junction kept 7 bases outside the gene matches. CDR3 length: 14 residues. CDR1 and CDR2 from the germline V gene are MNHEY and SVGAGI.